This T cell receptor beta chain emerged from a study of cytomegalovirus exposure and HLA in healthy donors (TCRdb year 2017). About the investigation overall: An earlier analysis of several hundred of the donors reported 250 to 350 Gb of sequence data and some 110 million unique TCR beta sequences obtained from some 200 million T cells. Because of strong linkage in the cohort, roughly five DR-DQ haplotypes were treated as single units for association and clustering. To predict cytomegalovirus infection status, the study brought together high-throughput TCR immunosequencing, statistical association of individual TCRs with disease status, and machine learning. The number of donors typed differed by locus, with 629-630 for A, B, C, DRB1 and DQB1, approximately 500 for DQA1, approximately 570 for DPA1, and around 460 for DPB1. Among 350 to 400 genotyped donors of the cohort, an average of roughly 240,000 unique TCR beta nucleotide sequences were sequenced per donor, roughly 20% of them non-productive. About 310 gigabases of sequencing data and roughly 90 million unique TCR sequences were included in an early release covering about 700 HLA-typed donors. Donor age, sex, ethnicity and CMV serostatus were collected together with the repertoire data. A later genetic analysis used genome-wide SNP genotypes for about 65% of the roughly 700 donors, treating that subset as a discovery cohort. Every repertoire in the discovery cohort had been generated on one and the same sequencing platform. Class I and class II HLA loci were covered by the typing at four-digit resolution. An earlier analysis of 450 to 750 of the donors used high-throughput TCR beta sequencing to judge whether each TCR beta V gene segment behaved as functional or pseudogenic. The aim of the study was to test whether cataloging public T cell receptors could identify signatures of past pathogen exposure. The study profiled the T cell repertoires of hundreds of subjects by immunosequencing and related them to cytomegalovirus serostatus. Of the 398 genotyped donors, over 65% fell in the genetic ancestry cluster associated with self-reported Caucasian donors. In the later analysis, no new phenotypic data were used to find candidate immune exposures; instead, reliance was placed on TCR beta sequences and their occurrence across donors. In a later analysis, previously published TCR beta repertoires from 500 to 750 donors were re-analyzed and high-resolution HLA genotyping was added so that TCR occurrence patterns could be studied. In addition to the first cohort of 650 to 750 subjects, a separate validation cohort of 130 or so different subjects was used. The full study reports these points: Most CMV-associated TCR beta chains appeared to be HLA-restricted in a later analysis, and the HLA associations seemed to be driven largely by CMV exposure. According to a later genetic analysis, donors in an Asian-associated ancestry cluster had fewer N-insertions in productive TCRs than the approximately 690-donor mean. The study listed 150 to 200 TCR beta chains as associated with cytomegalovirus. A later analysis found that HLA-associated TCR beta chains were more clonally expanded and had lower generation probabilities than equally common non-associated chains. CMV serostatus was the only immune exposure information available for the cohort. In vitro tests confirmed that a few of the cytomegalovirus-associated TCR beta chains recognize cytomegalovirus antigens. Over 15 rarely observed V segments, including chromosome 9 orphons, were excluded from the earlier analysis of about 600 of the donors because counts were too low. Roughly uniform sequencing depth across donors was assumed in presence/absence analyses, although this assumption may not hold. Several of the top co-occurrence clusters appeared to be linked to parvovirus B19, influenza, CMV and Epstein-Barr virus, according to a later analysis. A later genetic analysis associated a missense DCLRE1C variant with V-gene and J-gene trimming of TCR beta chains, and an independent cohort replicated the association. Correlated functional status among segregating V segments might be attributable to linkage disequilibrium, but an unknown experimental factor could not be ruled out. A further reported finding was that TCR beta sequences accurately predicted the HLA-A and HLA-B alleles for most subjects in the first cohort. Some IMGT-functional V segments, including TRBV6-2 and TRBV6-3, could not be told apart with the 87-base-pair reads, so those segments were excluded. In this cohort, only TCR beta chains were sequenced, and detectable features were limited by the absence of alpha or paired-chain data. In a later analysis, some 18,000 TCR beta sequences were associated with specific HLA alleles at a false discovery rate of 0.05. A cluster of highly shared sequence variants was judged likely to be a technical artifact of the sequencing pipeline. Cytomegalovirus status was reported to be diagnosed by the classifier with high specificity and sensitivity in both the original and validation cohorts. According to the authors, the approach could potentially be generalized to other disease states and immunological phenotypes. Across donors, most TCR sequences were observed very rarely, whereas some public TCRs were present in many individuals. Because HLA typing was unavailable for some donors at each locus, only the typed subset was used in association tests. In a later analysis, TCR association rates were found to vary across HLA loci, with the most associated TCRs seen for DRB1 alleles and the fewest for HLA-C alleles. Assigning TCR associations to individual alleles was difficult when HLA alleles, especially DR and DQ, strongly co-occurred. An earlier analysis of around 540 of the donors showed that most TCR beta V segments appeared in productive rearrangements either about 87% or about 30% of the time, which broadly matched IMGT annotations.

Receptors were amplified or captured by the immunoSEQ multiplex PCR assay. The multiplex PCR relied on a mix of 60 forward primers for TCR Vbeta segments and 13 reverse primers for TCR Jbeta segments. A multiplex PCR assay on genomic DNA amplified the CDR3 region of rearranged TCR beta genes. The amplified TCR beta libraries were sequenced on the Illumina HiSeq System as 87-base-pair reads. The authors processed their data as follows. Across the 640 or so repertoires, a later analysis counted some 81 million unique TCR beta chains, about 10 million of which were shared by at least two donors. Raw reads were error-corrected and collapsed into unique sequences by a nearest-neighbor algorithm in which closely related sequences were merged to remove PCR and sequencing errors. To assign V, D and J gene segments, CDR3 sequences were aligned to IMGT reference sequences. For a sequence to be retained, at least a six-nucleotide match to both a V gene segment and a J gene segment was required. A rearrangement counted as productive if the CDR3 had no stop codons and remained in frame with V and J, and every other rearrangement counted as non-productive. Following IMGT convention, CDR3 was defined as the stretch from the second conserved V-encoded cysteine to the conserved J-encoded phenylalanine. In an earlier analysis of 587 of the donors, sequences lacking an unambiguous match to a single V gene segment were excluded. In an earlier analysis of 450 to 700 of the donors, V segments were called functional above 56.7% productive rearrangements and were called segregating when the between-donor standard deviation exceeded 5%. To diagnose cytomegalovirus status from the catalog of TCR beta chain sequences, a statistical classification framework was built. A later analysis assigned V and J genes by comparing TCR nucleotide sequences with IMGT/GENE-DB human TR gene sequences. In a later analysis, CDR3 sequences and most-parsimonious VDJ recombination scenarios were assigned using the TCRdist pipeline. In a later analysis, every TCR beta chain was defined by the combination of its CDR3 amino acid sequence and its V-gene family, and reads without a unique V-gene family were dropped. To address suspected cross-contamination and a sequencing artifact, a later analysis removed a few hundred highly shared, low-generation-probability nucleotide sequences. For each public chain, a later analysis derived a clonal expansion index from normalized ranks of inferred template counts within each repertoire. A later analysis computed generation probabilities with a VDJ recombination model fitted to out-of-frame rearrangements, and checked the results against IGoR. In a later analysis, hypergeometric tests were used to score TCR-TCR, TCR-HLA and TCR-CMV co-occurrence, with a repertoire-size bias correction applied to TCR pairs. To estimate false discovery rates, a later analysis permuted the HLA or CMV assignments 20 times. A later analysis grouped co-occurring TCRs with DBSCAN, adding TCRdist sequence similarity when clustering within HLA-allele-positive subsets. Repertoires with fewer than 30,000 or more than 120,000 public chains were left out of co-occurrence clustering, as were about 5 repertoires with anomalous nucleotide sharing. This immuneACCESS table, as held by TCRdb, lists in-frame sequences with V and J called but not all clones. Of the missing ones, under half trace to an unresolved V gene in checked studies; the others have no known cause. The V and J calls and clone size are taken from that table; D and trimming were inferred from the DNA. Across this sample there are some 270,000 clones, with around 90% seen only once. The ten largest account for about 1.7% of the sample.

Worth noting for this clone: The antigen this receptor binds is unknown. No per-base quality is available; no much larger clone lies one base away.

The cohort comprised several hundred healthy bone marrow donors. Cohort members were all nominally healthy when sampled, although unrecorded immune exposures were likely present. The donor was CMV seronegative and was included in the group of under 450 seronegative cohort members. A peripheral blood sample was provided by each donor, and peripheral blood mononuclear cells were used for TCR beta sequencing. The Qiagen DNeasy Blood Extraction Kit was used to extract genomic DNA from the blood cell samples. As encoded in the germline V gene, CDR1 is MGHRA while CDR2 is YSYEKL. Here V drops 0 bases and J drops 4 bases, and the junction holds 6 bases not matched to any gene. The CDR3 runs 16 residues from the cysteine to the phenylalanine. The read is trimmed to its CDR3 DNA, 48 bases read in frame from base 1.

This chain is built from TRBV4-1 and TRBJ2-7; 10 bases in between match TRBD1. This TCR came from a girl aged 2 to 10 in good health and CMV-seronegative. The sequenced material came from PBMCs. The sequence in DNA is TGCGCCAGCAGCCAAGAGCGAGCGGGACAGGGGTACGAGCAGTACTTC. This gives the protein CASSQERAGQGYEQYF.